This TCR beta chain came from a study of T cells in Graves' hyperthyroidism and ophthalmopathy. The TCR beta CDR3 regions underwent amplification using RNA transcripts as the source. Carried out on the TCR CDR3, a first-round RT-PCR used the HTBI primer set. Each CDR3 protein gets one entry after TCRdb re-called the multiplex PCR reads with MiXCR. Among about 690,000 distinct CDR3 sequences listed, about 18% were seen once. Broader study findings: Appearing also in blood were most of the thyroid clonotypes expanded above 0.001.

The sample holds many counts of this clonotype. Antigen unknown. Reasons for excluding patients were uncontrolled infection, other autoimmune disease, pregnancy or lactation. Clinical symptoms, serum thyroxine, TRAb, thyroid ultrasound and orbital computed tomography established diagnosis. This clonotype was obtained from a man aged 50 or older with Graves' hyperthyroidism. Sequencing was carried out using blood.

The CDR3 reads CASSRGRSYGYTF. In DNA, the CDR3 is TGTGCCAGCAGTCGAGGCAGATCCTATGGCTACACCTTC. This chain connects TRBV27 to TRBJ1-2; unclear D gene. Trimming stripped 5 bases from V and 4 bases from J, with 11 bases between. Germline V CDR1 and CDR2: MNHEY, SMNVEV (reference sequence). This CDR3 has 13 amino acids.